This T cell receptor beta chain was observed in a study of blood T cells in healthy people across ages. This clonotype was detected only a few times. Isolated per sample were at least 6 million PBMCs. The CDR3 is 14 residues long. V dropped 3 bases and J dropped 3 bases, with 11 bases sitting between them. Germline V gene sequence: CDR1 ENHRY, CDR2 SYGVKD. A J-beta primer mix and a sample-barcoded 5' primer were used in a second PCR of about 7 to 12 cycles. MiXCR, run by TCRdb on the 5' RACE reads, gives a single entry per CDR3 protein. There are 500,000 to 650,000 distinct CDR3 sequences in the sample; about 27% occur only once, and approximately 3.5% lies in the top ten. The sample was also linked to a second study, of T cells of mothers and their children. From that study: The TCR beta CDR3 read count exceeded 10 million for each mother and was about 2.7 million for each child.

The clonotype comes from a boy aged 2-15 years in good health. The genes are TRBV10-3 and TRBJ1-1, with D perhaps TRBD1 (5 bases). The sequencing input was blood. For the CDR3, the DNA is TGTGCCATCAGTGATGAATTAGGGGACACTGAAGCTTTCTTT. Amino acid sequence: CAISDELGDTEAFF.